This TCR beta chain comes out of a study of T cells expressing NK-cell markers. Study-level background: In the group of eight sequenced donors, seven were HCMV-seropositive and one was seronegative.

In the case of this clonotype: What it binds is unknown.

TCRdb reprocessed the 5' RACE reads, keeping one entry per CDR3 protein, no DNA. Reported are more than 400,000 distinct CDR3 sequences; the ten largest clones contain 7.3%. Study findings and constraints: Once again these clonotypes came out on top in the CD3+CD56-NKG2C+ fraction of a few donors. In a handful of donors, dominant CD3+CD56+NKG2C+ clones formed about 1.0-7.5% of CD8+ cells.

The CDR3 contains 14 residues. Germline V gene lookup returns CDR1 GTSNPN and CDR2 SVGIG (reference sequence). Sequencing was carried out using blood T cells: a sorted CD56 or NKG2C T cell subset, CD4+ or CD8+ T cells, or bulk PBMC T cells (not recorded which). The receptor was derived from a woman between 18 and 75 years old in good health. The V call is TRBV30, the J call TRBJ2-1; TCRdb reports TRBD2, a call that lacks DNA to check it against. The CDR3: CAWITSGHDNEQFF.